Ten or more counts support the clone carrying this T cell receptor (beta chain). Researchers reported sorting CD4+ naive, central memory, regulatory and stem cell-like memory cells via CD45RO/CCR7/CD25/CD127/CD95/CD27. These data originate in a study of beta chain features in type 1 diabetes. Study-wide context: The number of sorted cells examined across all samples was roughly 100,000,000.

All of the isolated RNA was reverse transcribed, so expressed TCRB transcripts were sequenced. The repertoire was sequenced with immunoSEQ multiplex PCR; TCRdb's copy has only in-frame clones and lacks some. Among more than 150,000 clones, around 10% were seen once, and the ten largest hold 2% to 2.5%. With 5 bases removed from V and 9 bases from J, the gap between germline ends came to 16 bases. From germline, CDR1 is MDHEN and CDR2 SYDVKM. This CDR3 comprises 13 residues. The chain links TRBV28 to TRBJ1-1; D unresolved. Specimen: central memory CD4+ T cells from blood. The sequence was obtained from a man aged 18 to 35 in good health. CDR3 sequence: CASSDPSSSKAFF. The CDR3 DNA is TGTGCCAGCAGTGACCCAAGCTCAAGCAAAGCTTTCTTT.